Listed here is a single T cell receptor beta chain. As handled by the study authors: Amplification with reference gene primers provided the estimates of nucleated cell counts. Only in-frame clones appear in the TCRdb table, and some are missing; sequencing was by immunoSEQ multiplex PCR. V, J and clone size were drawn from that table, and D and trimming were deduced from the DNA. Of hundreds of thousands of clones listed, 87% were seen once; the top ten hold approximately 6.2%. These data belong to a study of blood T cell repertoires in COVID-19. Germline CDR1 is LGHNA and CDR2 is YNFKEQ. The CDR3 has 18 amino acids. The V segment lost 4 bases and the J segment 1 base; nucleotides outside the gene matches: 7.

The TCR originated in a man aged 60-69 years who had recovered from COVID-19. The sample was peripheral blood. The chain employs TRBV4-2 and TRBJ2-3; 14 bases agree with TRBD2. The CDR3 sequence: CASSRGLAGGSGTDTQYF. The CDR3 coding sequence is TGTGCCAGCAGCCGAGGACTAGCGGGGGGAAGCGGCACAGATACGCAGTATTTT.